The rows below give T cell receptor beta chains drawn from one sample of a study of regulatory T cells in long-lasting Graves disease. TCRdb independently ran MiXCR on the multiplex PCR reads; one entry per CDR3 protein. The sample has approximately 300,000 distinct CDR3 sequences; more than 15% are singletons. Sequences were derived from peripheral blood mononuclear cells (PBMCs), sampled at new diagnosis, from a patient treated with antithyroid drugs. These receptors all stem from a female donor with Graves disease. Both conserved end residues are part of each CDR3. The D gene is left open where the match is weak. Where a row states a size, it is once, few, many or the class of an expanded clone; other rows omit it.

size: many; V: TRBV27; D: NA; J: TRBJ2-1; DNA: TGTGCCAGCAGTTTATCGAGCTACAGGGATGAGCAGTTCTTC; CDR3: CASSLSSYRDEQFF
size: many; V: TRBV4-1; D: NA; J: TRBJ2-1; DNA: TGCGCCAGCAGCCAAACCGGCCTAGCGTTTGAGCAGTTCTTC; CDR3: CASSQTGLAFEQFF
size: many; V: TRBV28; D: NA; J: TRBJ2-5; DNA: TGTGCCAGCAGAAAGGACAGTCAAGAGACCCAGTACTTC; CDR3: CASRKDSQETQYF
size: many; V: TRBV2; D: NA; J: TRBJ1-6; DNA: TGTGCCAGCAGCCCTAGGGACGCCTCGGGACGTTCACCCCTCCACTTT; CDR3: CASSPRDASGRSPLHF
size: many; V: TRBV11-2; D: NA; J: TRBJ1-3; DNA: TGTGCCAGCAGCTTAAGGACAGACGGCTCTGGAAACACCATATATTTT; CDR3: CASSLRTDGSGNTIYF
size: many; V: TRBV6-2/TRBV6-3; D: TRBD1; J: TRBJ2-7; DNA: TGTGCCAGCAGAATAACCCCCGGGACAGCAAGTTACGAGCAGTACTTC; CDR3: CASRITPGTASYEQYF
size: NA; V: TRBV7-2; D: TRBD2; J: TRBJ2-7; DNA: TGTGCCAGCAGACCGTCGGGGGGTCCGCCCTACGAGCAGTACTTC; CDR3: CASRPSGGPPYEQYF
size: many; V: TRBV7-8; D: NA; J: TRBJ1-2; DNA: TGTGCCAGCAGCTTGGCAGGGTCATCCTATGGCTACACCTTC; CDR3: CASSLAGSSYGYTF
size: many; V: TRBV11-2; D: NA; J: TRBJ2-3; DNA: TGTGCCAGCAGCTTAGATTGGGTCGGGTGGGCGTACCACCCAGATACGCAGTATTTT; CDR3: CASSLDWVGWAYHPDTQYF
size: many; V: TRBV28; D: NA; J: TRBJ2-7; DNA: TGTGCCAGCAGTTTCCGGGGGGACAGATCGAGGGAGCAGTACTTC; CDR3: CASSFRGDRSREQYF
size: NA; V: TRBV5-1; D: NA; J: TRBJ2-4; DNA: TGCGCCAGCAGCTTGGCCTTTGATAGGGTAGTGAACATTCAGTACTTC; CDR3: CASSLAFDRVVNIQYF
size: many; V: TRBV3-1; D: NA; J: TRBJ2-5; DNA: TGTGCCAGCAGCCAATCAGGGATCCAAGAGACCCAGTACTTC; CDR3: CASSQSGIQETQYF
size: many; V: TRBV19; D: NA; J: TRBJ1-4; DNA: TGTGCCAGTAGTAGGGGGCTAGCAACTAATGAAAAACTGTTTTTT; CDR3: CASSRGLATNEKLFF
size: many; V: TRBV18; D: NA; J: TRBJ1-1; DNA: TGTGCCAGCTCACCGGAGGCAACTGAAGCTTTCTTT; CDR3: CASSPEATEAFF
size: few; V: TRBV10-3; D: TRBD1; J: TRBJ2-5; DNA: TGTGCCACAACGACAGGGGGCGGAGAGACCCAGTACTTC; CDR3: CATTTGGGETQYF
size: NA; V: TRBV3-1; D: TRBD2; J: TRBJ2-2; DNA: TGTGCCAGCAGCCGAAGAACTAGCGGGAGGGCTACCGGGGAGCTGTTTTTT; CDR3: CASSRRTSGRATGELFF
size: many; V: TRBV6-1; D: NA; J: TRBJ1-1; DNA: TGTGCCACCTCATATGACAGAACGGGCACTGAAGCTTTCTTT; CDR3: CATSYDRTGTEAFF
size: many; V: TRBV12-3/TRBV12-4; D: NA; J: TRBJ2-5; DNA: TGTGCCAGCAGTTTTGGCAGGGGAGAGACCCAGTACTTC; CDR3: CASSFGRGETQYF
size: many; V: TRBV28; D: NA; J: TRBJ1-4; DNA: TGTGCCAGCAGTCTCGGACTTATTGGGACTAATGAAAAACTGTTTTTT; CDR3: CASSLGLIGTNEKLFF
size: many; V: TRBV12-3/TRBV12-4; D: TRBD2; J: TRBJ2-7; DNA: TGTGCCAGCAGGCGCACTAGCGGACTCTCCTACGAGCAGTACTTC; CDR3: CASRRTSGLSYEQYF
size: NA; V: TRBV4-1; D: TRBD1; J: TRBJ1-6; DNA: TGCGCCAGCAGAATCCAAGAAACCGGGACAGGGCTTTATTCACCCCTCCACTTT; CDR3: CASRIQETGTGLYSPLHF
size: many; V: TRBV3-1; D: TRBD2; J: TRBJ2-3; DNA: TGTGCCAGCAGACGACTAGCGCGACCCACAGATACGCAGTATTTT; CDR3: CASRRLARPTDTQYF
size: many; V: TRBV5-1; D: TRBD1; J: TRBJ2-6; DNA: TGCGCCAGCAGCTTGTTTCAGGGGGCGGACGTCCTGACTTTC; CDR3: CASSLFQGADVLTF
size: few; V: TRBV3-1; D: NA; J: TRBJ2-3; DNA: TGTGCCAGCAGCCAAGAAGGTTCCGGGAGCACAGATACGCAGTATTTT; CDR3: CASSQEGSGSTDTQYF
size: many; V: TRBV11-3; D: NA; J: TRBJ2-3; DNA: TGTGCCAGCAGCGTCGTGGACTGGGAGATAGGGTTAAGCACAGATACGCAGTATTTT; CDR3: CASSVVDWEIGLSTDTQYF
size: many; V: TRBV19; D: TRBD1; J: TRBJ2-5; DNA: TGTGCCAGTAGTACGGACAGGGAGGAGACCCAGTACTTC; CDR3: CASSTDREETQYF
size: few; V: TRBV10-3; D: TRBD2; J: TRBJ2-5; DNA: TGTGCCATCAGTGAAGCCCAGGGACTAGCGAGTGGCAGAGAGACCCAGTACTTC; CDR3: CAISEAQGLASGRETQYF
size: many; V: TRBV18; D: TRBD1; J: TRBJ2-7; DNA: TGTGCCAGCTCCGGACAGGGAAGAGGGTACGAGCAGTACTTC; CDR3: CASSGQGRGYEQYF
size: many; V: TRBV28; D: NA; J: TRBJ2-7; DNA: TGTGCCAGCAGTTTAGGAGGACTGCACCCCCGCTTGGACTTC; CDR3: CASSLGGLHPRLDF
size: NA; V: TRBV6-2/TRBV6-3; D: NA; J: TRBJ1-4; DNA: TGTGCCAGCAGTGAAGTCTGGGCAACAACTAATGAAAAACTGTTTTTT; CDR3: CASSEVWATTNEKLFF
size: many; V: TRBV24-1; D: TRBD2; J: TRBJ2-7; DNA: TGTGCCACCAGTGACGGCGCTAGCGGGAGGAAGTACGAGCAGTACTTC; CDR3: CATSDGASGRKYEQYF
size: NA; V: TRBV7-9; D: NA; J: TRBJ1-6; DNA: TGTGCCAGCAGCCCTCCAGAGGGTAATAATTCACCCCTCCACTTT; CDR3: CASSPPEGNNSPLHF
size: many; V: TRBV5-1; D: NA; J: TRBJ1-6; DNA: TGCGCCAGCAGCTCCAGGGGTAATTCACCCCTCCACTTT; CDR3: CASSSRGNSPLHF
size: many; V: TRBV12-3/TRBV12-4; D: NA; J: TRBJ2-3; DNA: TGTGCCAGCAGACGGGACGGCGATACGCAGTATTTT; CDR3: CASRRDGDTQYF
size: NA; V: TRBV30; D: NA; J: TRBJ2-3; DNA: TGTGCCACGGTGGTAGATACGCAGTATTTT; CDR3: CATVVDTQYF
size: many; V: TRBV28; D: TRBD2; J: TRBJ2-1; DNA: TGTGCCAGCAGTTTTGGTAGCGGGAACGTTGGCAATGAGCAGTTCTTC; CDR3: CASSFGSGNVGNEQFF
size: many; V: TRBV30; D: TRBD1; J: TRBJ1-6; DNA: TGTGCCTCGGACGGGACAGGGGATTCACCCCTCCACTTT; CDR3: CASDGTGDSPLHF
size: few; V: TRBV6-2/TRBV6-3; D: NA; J: TRBJ2-7; DNA: TGTGCCAGCAGTACGGACAGTCGCGACGAGCAGTACTTC; CDR3: CASSTDSRDEQYF
size: many; V: TRBV30; D: TRBD2; J: TRBJ2-7; DNA: TGTGCCTTCCTAGCGGATTCCTACGAGCAGTACTTC; CDR3: CAFLADSYEQYF
size: many; V: TRBV24-1; D: NA; J: TRBJ2-5; DNA: TGTGCCACCAGCGCCCCCGGGGGCCGTCAAGAGACCCAGTACTTC; CDR3: CATSAPGGRQETQYF